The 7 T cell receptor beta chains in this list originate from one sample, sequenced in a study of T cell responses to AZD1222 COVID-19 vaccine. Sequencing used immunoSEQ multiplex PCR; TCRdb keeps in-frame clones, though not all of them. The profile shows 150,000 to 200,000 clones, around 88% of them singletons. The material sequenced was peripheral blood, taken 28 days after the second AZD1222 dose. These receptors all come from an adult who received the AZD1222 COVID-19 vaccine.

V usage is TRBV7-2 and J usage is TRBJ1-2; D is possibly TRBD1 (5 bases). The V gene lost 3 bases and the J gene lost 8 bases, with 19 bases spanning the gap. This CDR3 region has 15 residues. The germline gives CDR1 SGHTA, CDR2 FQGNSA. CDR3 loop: CASSFTDRFYGGYTF. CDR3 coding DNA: TGTGCCAGCAGCTTTACCGACAGATTCTATGGCGGCTACACCTTC.

This CDR3 reads CASSVGQNTEAFF. Here the CDR3 DNA reads TGTGCCAGCAGCGTCGGACAAAACACTGAAGCTTTCTTT. J is TRBJ1-1 and V is TRBV5-4; TRBD1 is a possible D gene (5 bases). The V end lost 4 bases, the J end lost 2 bases, and 9 bases lay between the germline ends. Germline CDR1 reads SGHNT; CDR2 reads YYREEE (reference sequence). This CDR3 contains 13 residues.

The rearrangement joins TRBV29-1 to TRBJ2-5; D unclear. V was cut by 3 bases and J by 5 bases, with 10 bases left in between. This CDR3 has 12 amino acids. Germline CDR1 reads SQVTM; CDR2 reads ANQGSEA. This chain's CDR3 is CSVDVGVETQYF. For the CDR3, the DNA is TGCAGCGTTGATGTTGGCGTGGAGACCCAGTACTTC.

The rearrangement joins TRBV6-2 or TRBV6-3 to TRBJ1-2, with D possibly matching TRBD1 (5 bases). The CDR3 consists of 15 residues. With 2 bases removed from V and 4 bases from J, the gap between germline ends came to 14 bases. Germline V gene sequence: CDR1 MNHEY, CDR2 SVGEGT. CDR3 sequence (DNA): TGTGCCAGCAGTTACGAGGCAGGGACCTCCTATGGCTACACCTTC. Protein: CASSYEAGTSYGYTF.

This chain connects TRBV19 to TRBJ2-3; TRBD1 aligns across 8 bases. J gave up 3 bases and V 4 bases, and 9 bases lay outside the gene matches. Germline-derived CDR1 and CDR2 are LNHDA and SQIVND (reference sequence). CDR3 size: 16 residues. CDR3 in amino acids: CASSKGRTGLTDTQYF. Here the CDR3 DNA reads TGTGCCAGTAGTAAAGGACGGACAGGGTTGACAGATACGCAGTATTTT.

CDR3 residues: CASSYSTGGIYGYTF. The CDR3 region has the DNA TGTGCCAGCAGTTACTCTACAGGGGGAATCTATGGCTACACCTTC. The chain links TRBV6-5 to TRBJ1-2; 8 bases agree with TRBD1. The CDR3 length is 15 residues. The V gene end was trimmed by 0 bases and the J gene end by 4 bases; junction bases not matched to a gene: 4. Per germline, CDR1 MNHEY and CDR2 SVGAGI.

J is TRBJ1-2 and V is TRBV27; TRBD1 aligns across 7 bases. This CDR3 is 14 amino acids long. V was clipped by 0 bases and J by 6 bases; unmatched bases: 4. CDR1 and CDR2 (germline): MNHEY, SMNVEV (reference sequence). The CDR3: CASSLSTGIDGYTF. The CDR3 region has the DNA TGTGCCAGCAGTTTATCGACAGGGATAGATGGCTACACCTTC.